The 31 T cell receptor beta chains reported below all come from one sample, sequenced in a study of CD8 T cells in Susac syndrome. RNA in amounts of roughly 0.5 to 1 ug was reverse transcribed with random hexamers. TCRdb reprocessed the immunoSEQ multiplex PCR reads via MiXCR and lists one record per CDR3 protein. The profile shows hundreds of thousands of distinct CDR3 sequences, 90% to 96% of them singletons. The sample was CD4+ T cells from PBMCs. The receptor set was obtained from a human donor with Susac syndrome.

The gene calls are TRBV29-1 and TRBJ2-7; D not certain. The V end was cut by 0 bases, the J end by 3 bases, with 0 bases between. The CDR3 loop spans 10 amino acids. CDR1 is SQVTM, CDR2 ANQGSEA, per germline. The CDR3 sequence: CSVEDYEQYF. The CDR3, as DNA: TGCAGCGTTGAAGACTACGAGCAGTACTTC.

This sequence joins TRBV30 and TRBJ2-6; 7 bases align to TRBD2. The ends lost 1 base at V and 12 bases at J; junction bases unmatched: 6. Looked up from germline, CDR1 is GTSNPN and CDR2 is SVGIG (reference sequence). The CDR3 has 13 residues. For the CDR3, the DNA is TGTGCCTGGAGTGAACTAGCGACCGGCGTCCTGACTTTC. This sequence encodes CAWSELATGVLTF.

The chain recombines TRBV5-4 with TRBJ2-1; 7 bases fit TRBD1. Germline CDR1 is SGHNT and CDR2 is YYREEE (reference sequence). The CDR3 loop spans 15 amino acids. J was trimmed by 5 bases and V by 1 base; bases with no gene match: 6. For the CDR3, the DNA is TGTGCCAGCAGCTTGAGACAGGGTGGGGACAATGAGCAGTTCTTC. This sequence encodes CASSLRQGGDNEQFF. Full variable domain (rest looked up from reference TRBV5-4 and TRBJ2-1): ETGVTQSPTHLIKTRGQQVTLRCSSQSGHNTVSWYQQALGQGPQFIFQYYREEENGRGNFPPRFSGLQFPNYSSELNVNALELDDSALYLCASSLRQGGDNEQFFGPGTRLTVL.

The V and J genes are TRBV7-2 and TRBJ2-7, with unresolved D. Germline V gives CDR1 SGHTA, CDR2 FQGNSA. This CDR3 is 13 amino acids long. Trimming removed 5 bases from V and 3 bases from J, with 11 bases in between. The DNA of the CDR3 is TGTGCCAGCAGCGTAGGACCTGACTACGAGCAGTACTTC. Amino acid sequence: CASSVGPDYEQYF.

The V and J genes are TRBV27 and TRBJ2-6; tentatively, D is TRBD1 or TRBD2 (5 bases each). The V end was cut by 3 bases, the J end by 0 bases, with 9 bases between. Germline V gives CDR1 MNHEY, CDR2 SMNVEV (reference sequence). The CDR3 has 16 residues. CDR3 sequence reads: CASSLGVGSGANVLTF. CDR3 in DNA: TGTGCCAGCAGTTTGGGGGTTGGCTCTGGGGCCAACGTCCTGACTTTC.

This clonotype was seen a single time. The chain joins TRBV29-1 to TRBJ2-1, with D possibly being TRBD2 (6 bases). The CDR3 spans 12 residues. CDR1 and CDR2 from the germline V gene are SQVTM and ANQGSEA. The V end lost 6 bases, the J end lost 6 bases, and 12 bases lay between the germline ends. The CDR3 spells CSVWTTSNEQFF. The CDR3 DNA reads TGCAGCGTCTGGACTACCTCCAATGAGCAGTTCTTC.

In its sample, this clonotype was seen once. Here the CDR3 reads CASSMRTGPYGYTF. The CDR3 DNA sequence: TGTGCCAGCAGCATGAGGACAGGTCCCTATGGCTACACCTTC. The chain couples TRBV13 to TRBJ1-2, with TRBD1 matching 7 bases. The CDR3 totals 14 residues. Germline V gives CDR1 PRHDT, CDR2 FYEKMQ (reference sequence). V trimming: 5 bases; J trimming: 4 bases; junction bases outside the gene matches: 7.

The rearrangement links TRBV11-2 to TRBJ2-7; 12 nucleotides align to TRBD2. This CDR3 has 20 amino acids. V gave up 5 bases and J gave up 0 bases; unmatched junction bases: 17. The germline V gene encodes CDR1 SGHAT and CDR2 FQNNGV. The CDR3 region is CASSLKGAGLAGLFSYEQYF. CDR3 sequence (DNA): TGTGCCAGCAGCCTTAAAGGGGCGGGACTAGCGGGCTTGTTCTCCTACGAGCAGTACTTC.

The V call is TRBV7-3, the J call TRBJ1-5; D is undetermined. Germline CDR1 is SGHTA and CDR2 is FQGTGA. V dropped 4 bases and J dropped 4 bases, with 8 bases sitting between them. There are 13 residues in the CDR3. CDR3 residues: CASSSGYNQPQHF. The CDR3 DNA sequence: TGTGCCAGCAGCTCGGGCTATAATCAGCCCCAGCATTTT.

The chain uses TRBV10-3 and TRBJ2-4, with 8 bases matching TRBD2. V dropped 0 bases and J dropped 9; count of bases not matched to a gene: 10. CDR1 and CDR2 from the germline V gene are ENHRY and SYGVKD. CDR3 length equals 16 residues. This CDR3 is CAISESAGDGAGIQYF. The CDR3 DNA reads TGTGCCATCAGTGAGTCAGCGGGAGATGGGGCAGGCATTCAGTACTTC.

CDR3 sequence (DNA): TGCAGTGCACCACTAGCGGACCAAGAGACCCAGTACTTC. It codes for CSAPLADQETQYF. This sequence joins TRBV20-1 and TRBJ2-5; 8 bases are shared with TRBD2. CDR3 length: 13 residues. Germline trimming cut 6 bases from V and 0 bases from J; bases unmatched to any gene: 3. Per the germline V gene, CDR1 is DFQATT and CDR2 is SNEGSKA (reference sequence).

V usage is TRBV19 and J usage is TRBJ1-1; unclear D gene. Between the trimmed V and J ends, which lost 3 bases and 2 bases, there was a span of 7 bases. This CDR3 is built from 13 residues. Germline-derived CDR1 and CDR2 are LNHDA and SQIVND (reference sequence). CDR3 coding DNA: TGTGCCAGTAGTATGCGGGGAAACACTGAAGCTTTCTTT. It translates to CASSMRGNTEAFF.

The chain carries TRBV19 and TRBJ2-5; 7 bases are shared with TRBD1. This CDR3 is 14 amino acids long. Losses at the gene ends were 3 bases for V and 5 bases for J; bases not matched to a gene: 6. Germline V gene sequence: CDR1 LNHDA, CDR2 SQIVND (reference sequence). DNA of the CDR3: TGTGCCAGTAGTATTAACAGGGGAAGGGAGACCCAGTACTTC. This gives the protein CASSINRGRETQYF. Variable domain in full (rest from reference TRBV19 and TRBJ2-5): DGGITQSPKYLFRKEGQNVTLSCEQNLNHDAMYWYRQDPGQGLRLIYYSQIVNDFQKGDIAEGYSVSREKKESFPLTVTSAQKNPTAFYLCASSINRGRETQYFGPGTRLLVL.

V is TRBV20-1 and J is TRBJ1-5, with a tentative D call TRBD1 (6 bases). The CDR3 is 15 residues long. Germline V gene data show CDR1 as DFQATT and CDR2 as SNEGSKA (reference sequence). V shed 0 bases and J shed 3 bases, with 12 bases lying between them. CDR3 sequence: CSARELGQPNQPQHF. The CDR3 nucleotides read TGCAGTGCTAGAGAACTCGGACAGCCCAATCAGCCCCAGCATTTT.

The CDR3 DNA is TGTGCCAGCAGCGCCGGACAGAGCACAGATACGCAGTATTTT. Protein sequence: CASSAGQSTDTQYF. The genes are TRBV9 and TRBJ2-3; D possibly corresponds to TRBD1 (6 bases). There are 14 residues in the CDR3. Germline CDR1 and CDR2: SGDLS and YYNGEE. Trimming pared 3 bases from V and 0 bases from J, leaving 8 bases between.

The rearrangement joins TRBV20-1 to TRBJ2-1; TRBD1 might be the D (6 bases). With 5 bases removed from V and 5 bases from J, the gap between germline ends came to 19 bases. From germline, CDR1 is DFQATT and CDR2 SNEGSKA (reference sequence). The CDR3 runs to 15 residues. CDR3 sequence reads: CSAPSQGSVHNEQFF. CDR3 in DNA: TGCAGTGCTCCCTCTCAGGGGTCCGTGCACAATGAGCAGTTCTTC.

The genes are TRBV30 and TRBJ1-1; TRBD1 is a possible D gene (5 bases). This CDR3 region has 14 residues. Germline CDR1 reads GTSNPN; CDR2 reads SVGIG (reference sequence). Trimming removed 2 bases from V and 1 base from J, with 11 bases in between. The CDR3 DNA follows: TGTGCCTGGAGTTTCGGAGACAGGAACACTGAAGCTTTCTTT. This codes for CAWSFGDRNTEAFF.

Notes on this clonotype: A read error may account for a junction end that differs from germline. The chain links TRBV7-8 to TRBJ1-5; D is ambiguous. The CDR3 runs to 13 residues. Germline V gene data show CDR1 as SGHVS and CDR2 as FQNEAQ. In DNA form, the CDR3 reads TGTGCCAGCAGCGTAGCGACGAGCCAGCCCCAGCATTTT. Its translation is CASSVATSQPQHF.

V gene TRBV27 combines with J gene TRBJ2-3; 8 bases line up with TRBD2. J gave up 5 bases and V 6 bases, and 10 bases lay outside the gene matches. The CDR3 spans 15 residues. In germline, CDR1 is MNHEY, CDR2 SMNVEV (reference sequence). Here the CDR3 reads CASRKLAVRGDTQYF. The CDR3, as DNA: TGTGCCAGCAGAAAACTAGCGGTCAGGGGAGATACGCAGTATTTT.

As DNA, the CDR3 is TGTGCCAGCAGCACCGGCCAAGCCGGCCGAGTGGACTATGGCTACACCTTC. Encoded protein: CASSTGQAGRVDYGYTF. V gene TRBV5-4 combines with J gene TRBJ1-2; D remains unclear. CDR3 size: 17 residues. Trimming cost V 4 bases and J 3 bases, with 22 bases left between them. Germline assignment: CDR1 SGHNT and CDR2 YYREEE (reference sequence).

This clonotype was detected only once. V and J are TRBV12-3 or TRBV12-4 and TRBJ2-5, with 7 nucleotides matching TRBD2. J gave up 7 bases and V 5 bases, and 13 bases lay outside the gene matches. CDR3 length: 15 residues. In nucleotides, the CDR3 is TGTGCCAGCAGTCCTGGCTCTAGCGGTCGGGTGACCCAGTACTTC. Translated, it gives CASSPGSSGRVTQYF.

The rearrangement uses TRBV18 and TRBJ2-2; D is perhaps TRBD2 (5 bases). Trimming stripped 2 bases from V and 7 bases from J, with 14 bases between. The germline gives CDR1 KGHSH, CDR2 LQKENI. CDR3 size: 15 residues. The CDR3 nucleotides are TGTGCCAGCTCACCAGGAAATGGAGGAGACGGGGAGCTGTTTTTT. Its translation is CASSPGNGGDGELFF.

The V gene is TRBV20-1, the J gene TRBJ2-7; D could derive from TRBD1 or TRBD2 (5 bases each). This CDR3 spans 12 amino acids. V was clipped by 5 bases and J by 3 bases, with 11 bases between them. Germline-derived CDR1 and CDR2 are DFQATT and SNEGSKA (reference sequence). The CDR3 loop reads CSARDAFYEQYF. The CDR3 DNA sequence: TGCAGTGCTCGGGACGCATTCTACGAGCAGTACTTC.

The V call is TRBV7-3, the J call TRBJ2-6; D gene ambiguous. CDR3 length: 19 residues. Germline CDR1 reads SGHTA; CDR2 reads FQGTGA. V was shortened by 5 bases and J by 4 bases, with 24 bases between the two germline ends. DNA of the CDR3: TGTGCCAGCAGCCCATACCCTCCCACAGTGAGGACGGGGGCCAACGTCCTGACTTTC. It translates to CASSPYPPTVRTGANVLTF.

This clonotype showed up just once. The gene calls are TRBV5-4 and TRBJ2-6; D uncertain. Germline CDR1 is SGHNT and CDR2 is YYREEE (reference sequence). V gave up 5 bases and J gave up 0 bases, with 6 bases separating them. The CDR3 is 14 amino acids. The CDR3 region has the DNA TGTGCCAGCAGTCAGATCTCTGGGGCCAACGTCCTGACTTTC. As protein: CASSQISGANVLTF.

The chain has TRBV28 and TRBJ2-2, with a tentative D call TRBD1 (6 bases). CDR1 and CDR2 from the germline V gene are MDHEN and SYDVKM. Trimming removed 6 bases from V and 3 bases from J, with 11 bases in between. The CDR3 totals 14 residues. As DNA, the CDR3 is TGTGCCAGCAGCCAAGGGGGTTACACCGGGGAGCTGTTTTTT. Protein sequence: CASSQGGYTGELFF.

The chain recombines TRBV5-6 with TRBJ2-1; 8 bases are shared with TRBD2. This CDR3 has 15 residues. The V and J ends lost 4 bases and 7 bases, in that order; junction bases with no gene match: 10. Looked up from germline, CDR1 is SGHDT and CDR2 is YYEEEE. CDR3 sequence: CASSETGGPVNEQFF. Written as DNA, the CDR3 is TGTGCCAGCAGCGAAACGGGAGGGCCCGTGAATGAGCAGTTCTTC.

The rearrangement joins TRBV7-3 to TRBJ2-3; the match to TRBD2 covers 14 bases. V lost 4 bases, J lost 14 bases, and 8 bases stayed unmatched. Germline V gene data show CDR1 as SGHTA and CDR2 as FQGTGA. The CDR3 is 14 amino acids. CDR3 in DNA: TGTGCCAGCAGCTCATCCGGGACTAGCGGGAGTCGGTATTTT. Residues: CASSSSGTSGSRYF.

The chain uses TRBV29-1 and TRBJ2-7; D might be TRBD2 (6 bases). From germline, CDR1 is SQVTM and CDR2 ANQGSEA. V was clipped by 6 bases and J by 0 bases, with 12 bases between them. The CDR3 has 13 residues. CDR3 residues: CSVLRTNSYEQYF. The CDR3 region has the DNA TGCAGCGTCCTGCGGACTAACTCCTACGAGCAGTACTTC.

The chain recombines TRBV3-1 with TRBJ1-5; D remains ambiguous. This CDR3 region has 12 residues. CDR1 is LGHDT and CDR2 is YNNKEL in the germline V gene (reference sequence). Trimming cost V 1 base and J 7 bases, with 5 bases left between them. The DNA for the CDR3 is TGTGCCAGCAGCCAAGGTATGCAGCCCCAGCATTTT. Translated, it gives CASSQGMQPQHF.

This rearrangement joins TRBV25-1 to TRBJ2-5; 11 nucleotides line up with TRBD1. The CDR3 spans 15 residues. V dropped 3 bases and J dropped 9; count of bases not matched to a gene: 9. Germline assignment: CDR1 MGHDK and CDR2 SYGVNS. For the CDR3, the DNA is TGTGCCAGCAGTGACTTGGACAGGGGGCCATCTGCCCAGTACTTC. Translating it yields CASSDLDRGPSAQYF.